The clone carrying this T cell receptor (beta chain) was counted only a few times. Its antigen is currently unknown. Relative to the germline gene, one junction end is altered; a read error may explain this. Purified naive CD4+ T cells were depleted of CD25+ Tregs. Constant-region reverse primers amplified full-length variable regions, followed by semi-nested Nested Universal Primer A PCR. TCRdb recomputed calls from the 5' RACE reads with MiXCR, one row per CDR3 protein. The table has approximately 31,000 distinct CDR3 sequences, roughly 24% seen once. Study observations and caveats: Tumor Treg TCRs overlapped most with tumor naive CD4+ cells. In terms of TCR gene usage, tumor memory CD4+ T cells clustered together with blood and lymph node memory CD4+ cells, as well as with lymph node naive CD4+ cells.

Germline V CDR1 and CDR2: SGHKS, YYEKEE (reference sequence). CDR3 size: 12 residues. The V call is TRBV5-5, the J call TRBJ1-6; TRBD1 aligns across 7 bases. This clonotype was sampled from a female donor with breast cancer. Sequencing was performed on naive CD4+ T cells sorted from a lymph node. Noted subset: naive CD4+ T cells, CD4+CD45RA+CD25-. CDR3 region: CASSSKTGQPNF. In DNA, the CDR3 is TGTGCCAGCAGCTCTAAGACGGGACAGCCTAACTTT.